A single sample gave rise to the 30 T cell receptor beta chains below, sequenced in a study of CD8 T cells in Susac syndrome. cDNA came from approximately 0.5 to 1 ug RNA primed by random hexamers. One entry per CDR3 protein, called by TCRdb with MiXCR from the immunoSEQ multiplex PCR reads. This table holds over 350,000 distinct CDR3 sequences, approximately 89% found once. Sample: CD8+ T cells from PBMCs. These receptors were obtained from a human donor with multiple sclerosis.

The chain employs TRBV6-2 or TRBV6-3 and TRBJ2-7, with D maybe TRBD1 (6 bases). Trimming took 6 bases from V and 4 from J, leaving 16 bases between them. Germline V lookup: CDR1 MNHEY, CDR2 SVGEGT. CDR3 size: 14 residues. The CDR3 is CASSGHREGYEQYF. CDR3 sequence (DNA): TGTGCCAGCAGCGGGCACAGGGAAGGGTACGAGCAGTACTTC.

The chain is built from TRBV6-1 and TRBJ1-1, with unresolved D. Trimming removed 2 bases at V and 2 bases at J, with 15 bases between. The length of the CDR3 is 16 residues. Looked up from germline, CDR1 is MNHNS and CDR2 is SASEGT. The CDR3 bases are TGTGCCAGCAGTGAATTCGAGGACGAGCGAAACACTGAAGCTTTCTTT. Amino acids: CASSEFEDERNTEAFF.

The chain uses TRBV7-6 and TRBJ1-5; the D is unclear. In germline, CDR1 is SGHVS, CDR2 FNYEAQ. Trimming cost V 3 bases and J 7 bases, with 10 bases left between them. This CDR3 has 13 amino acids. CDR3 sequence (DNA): TGTGCCAGCAGCTTCGGGGATAACCAGCCCCAGCATTTT. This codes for CASSFGDNQPQHF.

The CDR3 DNA follows: TGTGCCAGCAGTGAGGGGGACACCTACGAGCAGTACTTC. It codes for CASSEGDTYEQYF. This sequence joins TRBV6-1 and TRBJ2-7; D is perhaps TRBD1 (6 bases). Germline assignment: CDR1 MNHNS and CDR2 SASEGT. This CDR3 comprises 13 residues. The germline V and J ends were trimmed by 3 bases and 2 bases, with 8 bases remaining between them.

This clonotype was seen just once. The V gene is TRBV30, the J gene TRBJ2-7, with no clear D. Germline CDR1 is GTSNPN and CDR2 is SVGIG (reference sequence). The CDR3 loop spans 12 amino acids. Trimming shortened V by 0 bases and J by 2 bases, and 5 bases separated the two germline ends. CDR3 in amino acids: CAWSVVPYEQYF. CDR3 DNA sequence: TGTGCCTGGAGTGTAGTGCCCTACGAGCAGTACTTC.

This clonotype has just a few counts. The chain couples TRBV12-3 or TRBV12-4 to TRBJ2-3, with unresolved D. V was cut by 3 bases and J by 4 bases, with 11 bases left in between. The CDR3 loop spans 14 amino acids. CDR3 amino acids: CASSFSGGADTQYF. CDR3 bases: TGTGCCAGCAGTTTTTCGGGTGGGGCAGATACGCAGTATTTT.

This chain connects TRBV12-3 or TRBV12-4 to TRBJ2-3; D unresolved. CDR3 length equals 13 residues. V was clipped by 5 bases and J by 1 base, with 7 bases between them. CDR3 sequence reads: CASSPMGTDTQYF. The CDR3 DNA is TGTGCCAGCAGTCCAATGGGCACAGATACGCAGTATTTT.

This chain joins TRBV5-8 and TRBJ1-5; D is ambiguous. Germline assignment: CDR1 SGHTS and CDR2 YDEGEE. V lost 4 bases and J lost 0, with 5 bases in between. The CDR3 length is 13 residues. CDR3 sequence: CASSGDSNQPQHF. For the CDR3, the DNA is TGTGCCAGCAGCGGGGATAGCAATCAGCCCCAGCATTTT.

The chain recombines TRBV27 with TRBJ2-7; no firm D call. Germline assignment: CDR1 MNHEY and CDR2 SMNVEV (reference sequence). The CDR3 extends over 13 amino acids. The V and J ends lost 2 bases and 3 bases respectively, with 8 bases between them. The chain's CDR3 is CASSLTPNYEQYF. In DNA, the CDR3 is TGTGCCAGCAGTTTAACCCCTAACTACGAGCAGTACTTC.

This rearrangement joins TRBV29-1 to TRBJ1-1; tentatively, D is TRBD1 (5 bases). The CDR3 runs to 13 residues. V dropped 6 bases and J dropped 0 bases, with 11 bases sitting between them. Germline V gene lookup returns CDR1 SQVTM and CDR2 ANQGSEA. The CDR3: CSVVDTMNTEAFF. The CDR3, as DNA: TGCAGCGTAGTGGACACTATGAACACTGAAGCTTTCTTT.

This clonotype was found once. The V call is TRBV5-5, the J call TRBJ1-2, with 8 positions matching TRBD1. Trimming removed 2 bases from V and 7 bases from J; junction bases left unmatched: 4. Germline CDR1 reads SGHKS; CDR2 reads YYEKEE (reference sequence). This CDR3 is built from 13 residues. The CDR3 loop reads CASSFRGLGGYTF. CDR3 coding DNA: TGTGCCAGCAGCTTCAGGGGGCTAGGTGGCTACACCTTC. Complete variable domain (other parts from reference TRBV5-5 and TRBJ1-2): DAGVTQSPTHLIKTRGQQVTLRCSPISGHKSVSWYQQVLGQGPQFIFQYYEKEERGRGNFPDRFSARQFPNYSSELNVNALLLGDSALYLCASSFRGLGGYTFGSGTRLTVV.

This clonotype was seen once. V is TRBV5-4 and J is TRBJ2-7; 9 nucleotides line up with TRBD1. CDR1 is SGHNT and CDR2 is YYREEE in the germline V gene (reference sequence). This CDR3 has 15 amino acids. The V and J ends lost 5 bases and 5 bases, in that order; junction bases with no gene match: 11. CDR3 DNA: TGTGCCAGCAGTTCCCCGGGACAGGGAGTCAACGAGCAGTACTTC. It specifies CASSSPGQGVNEQYF.

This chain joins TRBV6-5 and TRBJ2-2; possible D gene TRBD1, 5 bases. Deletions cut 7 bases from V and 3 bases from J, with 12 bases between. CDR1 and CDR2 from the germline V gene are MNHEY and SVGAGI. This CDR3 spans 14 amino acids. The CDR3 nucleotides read TGTGCCAGCAAGTGGGCCAGGGACACCGGGGAGCTGTTTTTT. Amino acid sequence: CASKWARDTGELFF.

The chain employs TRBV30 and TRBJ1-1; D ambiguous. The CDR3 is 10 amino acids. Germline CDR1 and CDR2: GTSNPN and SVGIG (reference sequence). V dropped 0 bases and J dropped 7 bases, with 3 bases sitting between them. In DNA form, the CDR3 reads TGTGCCTGGAGTGTAATTGAAGCTTTCTTT. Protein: CAWSVIEAFF.

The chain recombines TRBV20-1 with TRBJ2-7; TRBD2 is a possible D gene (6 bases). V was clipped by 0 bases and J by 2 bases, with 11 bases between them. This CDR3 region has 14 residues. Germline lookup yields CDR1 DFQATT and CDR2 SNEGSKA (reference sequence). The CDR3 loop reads CSAREEGMPYEQYF. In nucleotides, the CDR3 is TGCAGTGCTAGAGAGGAGGGGATGCCCTACGAGCAGTACTTC.

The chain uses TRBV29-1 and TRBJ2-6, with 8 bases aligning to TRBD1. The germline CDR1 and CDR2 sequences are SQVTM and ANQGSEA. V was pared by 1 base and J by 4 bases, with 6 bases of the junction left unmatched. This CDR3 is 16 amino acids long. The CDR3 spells CSVEGGRGPGANVLTF. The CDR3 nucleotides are TGCAGCGTTGAAGGAGGCAGGGGGCCAGGGGCCAACGTCCTGACTTTC.

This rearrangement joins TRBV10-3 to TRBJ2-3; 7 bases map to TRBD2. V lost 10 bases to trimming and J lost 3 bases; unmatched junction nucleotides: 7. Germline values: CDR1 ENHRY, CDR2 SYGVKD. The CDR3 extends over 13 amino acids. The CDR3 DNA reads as TGTGCCACCAGGAGCGGGGAGACAGATACGCAGTATTTT. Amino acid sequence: CATRSGETDTQYF.

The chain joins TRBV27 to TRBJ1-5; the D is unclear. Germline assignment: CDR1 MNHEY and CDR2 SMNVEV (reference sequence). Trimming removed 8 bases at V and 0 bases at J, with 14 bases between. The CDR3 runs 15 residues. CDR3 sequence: CASLRTGYSNQPQHF. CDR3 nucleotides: TGTGCCAGCCTTAGGACGGGCTATAGCAATCAGCCCCAGCATTTT.

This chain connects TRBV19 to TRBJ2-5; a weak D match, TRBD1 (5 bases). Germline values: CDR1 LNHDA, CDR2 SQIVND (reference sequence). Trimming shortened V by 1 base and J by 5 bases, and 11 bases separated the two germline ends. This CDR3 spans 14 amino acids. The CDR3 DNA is TGTGCCAGTAGTATAGGACCAGGGTTGGAGACCCAGTACTTC. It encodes CASSIGPGLETQYF.

The CDR3 DNA sequence: TGTGCCACCGACGGAGATACGCAGTATTTT. Protein: CATDGDTQYF. This chain links TRBV7-9 with TRBJ2-3; D unresolved. V was cut by 10 bases and J by 5 bases, with 7 bases left in between. This CDR3 comprises 10 residues. The germline V gene has CDR1 SEHNR and CDR2 FQNEAQ (reference sequence).

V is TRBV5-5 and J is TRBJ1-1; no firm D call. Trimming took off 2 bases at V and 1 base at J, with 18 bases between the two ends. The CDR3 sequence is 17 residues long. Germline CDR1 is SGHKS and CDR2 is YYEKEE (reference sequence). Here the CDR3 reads CASSFLPWGAGNTEAFF. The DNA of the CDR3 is TGTGCCAGCAGCTTTCTCCCATGGGGAGCCGGGAACACTGAAGCTTTCTTT.

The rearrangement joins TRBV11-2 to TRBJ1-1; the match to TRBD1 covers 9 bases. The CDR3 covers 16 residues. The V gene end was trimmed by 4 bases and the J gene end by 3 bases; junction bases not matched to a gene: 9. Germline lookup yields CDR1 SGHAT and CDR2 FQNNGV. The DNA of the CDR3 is TGTGCCAGCAGCTCCTGGTCGAGGGACAGGGACACTGAAGCTTTCTTT. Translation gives CASSSWSRDRDTEAFF. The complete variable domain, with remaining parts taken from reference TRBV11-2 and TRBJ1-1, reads EAGVAQSPRYKIIEKRQSVAFWCNPISGHATLYWYQQILGQGPKLLIQFQNNGVVDDSQLPKDRFSAERLKGVDSTLKIQPAKLEDSAVYLCASSSWSRDRDTEAFFGQGTRLTVV.

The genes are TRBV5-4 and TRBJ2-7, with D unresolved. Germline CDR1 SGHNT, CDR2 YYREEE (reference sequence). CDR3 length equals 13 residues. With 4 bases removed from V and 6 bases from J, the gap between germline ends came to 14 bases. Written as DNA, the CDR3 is TGTGCCAGCAGCCTTGGCGATGGGTCCGAGCAGTACTTC. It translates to CASSLGDGSEQYF.

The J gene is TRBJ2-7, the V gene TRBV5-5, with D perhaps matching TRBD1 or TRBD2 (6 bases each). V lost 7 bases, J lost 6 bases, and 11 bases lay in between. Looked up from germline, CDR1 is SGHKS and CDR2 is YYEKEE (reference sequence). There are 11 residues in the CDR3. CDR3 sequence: CASHGGPEQYF. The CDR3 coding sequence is TGTGCCAGCCACGGGGGCCCCGAGCAGTACTTC.

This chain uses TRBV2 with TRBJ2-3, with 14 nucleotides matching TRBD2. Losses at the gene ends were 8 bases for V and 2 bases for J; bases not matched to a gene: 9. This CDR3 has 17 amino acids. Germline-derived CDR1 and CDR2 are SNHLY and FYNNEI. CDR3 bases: TGTGCCAGCTATGGACTAGCGGGGGGAATATTCACAGATACGCAGTATTTT. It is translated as CASYGLAGGIFTDTQYF.

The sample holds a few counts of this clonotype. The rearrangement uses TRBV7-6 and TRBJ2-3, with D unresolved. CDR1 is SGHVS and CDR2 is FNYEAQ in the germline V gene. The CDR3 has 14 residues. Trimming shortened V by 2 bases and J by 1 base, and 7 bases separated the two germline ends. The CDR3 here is CASSLTAGTDTQYF. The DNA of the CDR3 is TGTGCCAGCAGCTTAACGGCGGGCACAGATACGCAGTATTTT.

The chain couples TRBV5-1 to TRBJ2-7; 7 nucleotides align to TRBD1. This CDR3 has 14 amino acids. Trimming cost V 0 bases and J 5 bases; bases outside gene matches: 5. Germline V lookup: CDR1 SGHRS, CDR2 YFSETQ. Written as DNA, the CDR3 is TGCGCCAGCAGCTTGGAGGGACAGTCTCACGAGCAGTACTTC. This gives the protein CASSLEGQSHEQYF.

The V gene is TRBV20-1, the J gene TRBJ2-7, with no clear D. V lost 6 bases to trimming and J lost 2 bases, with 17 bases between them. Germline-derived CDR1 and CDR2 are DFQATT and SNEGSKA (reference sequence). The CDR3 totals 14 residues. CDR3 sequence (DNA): TGCAGTGCAGCGACCCCCCTCGCCCCCTACGAGCAGTACTTC. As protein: CSAATPLAPYEQYF.

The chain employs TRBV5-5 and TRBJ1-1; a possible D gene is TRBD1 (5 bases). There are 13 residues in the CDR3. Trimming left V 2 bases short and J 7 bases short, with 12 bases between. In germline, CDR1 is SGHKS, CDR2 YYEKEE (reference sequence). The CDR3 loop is CASSFTGPFEAFF. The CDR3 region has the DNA TGTGCCAGCAGCTTCACGGGACCCTTTGAAGCTTTCTTT.

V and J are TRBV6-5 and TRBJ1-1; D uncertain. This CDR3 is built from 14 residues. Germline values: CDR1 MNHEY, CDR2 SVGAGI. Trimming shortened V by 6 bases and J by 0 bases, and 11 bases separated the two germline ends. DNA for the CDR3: TGTGCCAGCAGCTTATCGAGCATGAACACTGAAGCTTTCTTT. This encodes CASSLSSMNTEAFF.